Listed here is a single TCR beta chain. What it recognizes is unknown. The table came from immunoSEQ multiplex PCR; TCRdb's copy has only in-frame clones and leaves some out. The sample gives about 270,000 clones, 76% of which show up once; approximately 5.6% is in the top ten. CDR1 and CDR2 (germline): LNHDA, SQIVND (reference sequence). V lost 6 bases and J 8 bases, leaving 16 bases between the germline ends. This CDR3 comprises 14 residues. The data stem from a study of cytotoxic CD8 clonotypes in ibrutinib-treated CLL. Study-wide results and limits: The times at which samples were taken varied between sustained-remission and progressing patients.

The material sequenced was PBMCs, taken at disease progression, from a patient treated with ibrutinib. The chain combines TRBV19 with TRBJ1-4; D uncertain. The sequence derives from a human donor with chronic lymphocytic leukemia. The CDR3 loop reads CASRRGTNAEKLFF. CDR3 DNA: TGTGCCAGTAGGCGGGGTACGAACGCCGAAAAACTGTTTTTT.